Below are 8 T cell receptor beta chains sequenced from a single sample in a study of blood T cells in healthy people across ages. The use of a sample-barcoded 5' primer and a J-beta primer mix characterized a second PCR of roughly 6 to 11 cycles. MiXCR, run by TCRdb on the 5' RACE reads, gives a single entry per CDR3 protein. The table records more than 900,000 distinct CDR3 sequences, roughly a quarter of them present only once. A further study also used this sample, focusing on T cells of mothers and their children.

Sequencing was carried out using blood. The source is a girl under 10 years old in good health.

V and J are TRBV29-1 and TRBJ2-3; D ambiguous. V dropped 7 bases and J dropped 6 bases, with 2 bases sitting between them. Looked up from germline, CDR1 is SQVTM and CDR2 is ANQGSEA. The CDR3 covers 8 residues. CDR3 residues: CSDDTQYF. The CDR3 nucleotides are TGCAGCGACGATACGCAGTATTTT.

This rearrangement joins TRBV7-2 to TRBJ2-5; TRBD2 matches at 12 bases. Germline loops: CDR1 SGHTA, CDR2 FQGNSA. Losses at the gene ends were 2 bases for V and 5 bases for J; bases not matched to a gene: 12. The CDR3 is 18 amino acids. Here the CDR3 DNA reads TGTGCCAGCAGCTTAACAGGAGTCGGACTAGCGGGGCAGGAGACCCAGTACTTC. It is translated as CASSLTGVGLAGQETQYF.

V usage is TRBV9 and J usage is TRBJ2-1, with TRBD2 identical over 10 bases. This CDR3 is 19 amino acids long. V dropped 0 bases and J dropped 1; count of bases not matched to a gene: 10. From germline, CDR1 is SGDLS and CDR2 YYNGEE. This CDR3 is CASSVGSGGATRSYNEQFF. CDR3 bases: TGTGCCAGCAGCGTAGGGAGCGGGGGGGCGACTAGGTCCTACAATGAGCAGTTCTTC.

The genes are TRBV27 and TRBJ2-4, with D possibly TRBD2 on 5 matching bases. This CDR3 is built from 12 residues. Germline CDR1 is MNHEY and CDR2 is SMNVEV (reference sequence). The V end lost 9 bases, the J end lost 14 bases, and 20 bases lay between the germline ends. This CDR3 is CARIKGLTGEYF. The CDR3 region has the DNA TGTGCCAGAATAAAGGGCCTCACCGGGGAGTACTTC.

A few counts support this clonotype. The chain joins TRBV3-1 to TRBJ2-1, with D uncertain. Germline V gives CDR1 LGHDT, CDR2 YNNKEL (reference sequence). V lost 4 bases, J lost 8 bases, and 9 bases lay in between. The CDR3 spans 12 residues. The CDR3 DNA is TGTGCCAGCAGCCCGAAGATAGATGAGCAGTTCTTC. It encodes CASSPKIDEQFF.

This chain's CDR3 is CASSGRRVIRGTAYEQYF. The CDR3 DNA is TGTGCCAGCAGTGGCCGCAGGGTTATACGAGGGACAGCCTACGAGCAGTACTTC. The chain has TRBV28 and TRBJ2-7; 7 positions agree with TRBD1. V lost 5 bases, J lost 2 bases, and 18 bases stayed unmatched. Germline V gene data show CDR1 as MDHEN and CDR2 as SYDVKM. The CDR3 consists of 18 residues.

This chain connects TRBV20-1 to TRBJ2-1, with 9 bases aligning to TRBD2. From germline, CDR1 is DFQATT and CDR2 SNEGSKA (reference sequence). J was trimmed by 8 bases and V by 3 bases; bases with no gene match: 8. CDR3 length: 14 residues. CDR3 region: CSASGLARGDEQFF. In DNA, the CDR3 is TGCAGTGCTAGCGGACTAGCGAGAGGCGATGAGCAGTTCTTC.

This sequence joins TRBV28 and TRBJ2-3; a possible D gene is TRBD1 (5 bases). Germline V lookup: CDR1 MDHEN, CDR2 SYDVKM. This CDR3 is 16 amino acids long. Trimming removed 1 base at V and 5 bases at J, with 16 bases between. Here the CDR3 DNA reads TGTGCCAGCAGTTTATCCCCCAGGACATCTAGAGATACGCAGTATTTT. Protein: CASSLSPRTSRDTQYF.